The next 25 T cell receptor beta chains were all read from a single sample in a study of identical twins. TCRdb redid the calling of the 5' RACE reads with MiXCR, one entry per CDR3 protein. Here the sample spans 1.5 million to 2 million distinct CDR3 sequences, about 31% being singletons. Sequenced sample: cord blood. Receptor source: a newborn girl in good health.

The chain is built from TRBV5-1 and TRBJ2-4; 11 bases align to TRBD1. The CDR3 length is 20 residues. V shed 2 bases and J 2 bases; nucleotides not matched to a gene: 15. Germline CDR1 SGHRS, CDR2 YFSETQ. CDR3 DNA: TGCGCCAGCAGCTTCCGGCCAAAGGGGGACAGGGGGTCTCCCAAAAACATTCAGTACTTC. Protein sequence: CASSFRPKGDRGSPKNIQYF.

J is TRBJ2-3 and V is TRBV7-8, with D possibly matching TRBD2 (5 bases). The CDR3 totals 16 residues. The V gene's germline CDR1 is SGHVS and CDR2 FQNEAQ. Between the trimmed V and J ends, which lost 7 bases and 2 bases, there was a span of 19 bases. CDR3 in amino acids: CASTERGGIYTDTQYF. Written as DNA, the CDR3 is TGTGCCAGCACCGAACGTGGAGGTATTTACACAGATACGCAGTATTTT.

This clonotype was recorded a few times. The V and J genes are TRBV15 and TRBJ2-5; no clear D gene. CDR1 is LNHNV and CDR2 is YYDKDF in the germline V gene (reference sequence). The CDR3 is 13 amino acids. V lost 7 bases, J lost 4 bases, and 13 bases lay in between. The CDR3 is CATNSGGGETQYF. The CDR3 DNA sequence: TGTGCCACCAATAGTGGTGGTGGAGAGACCCAGTACTTC. Complete variable domain (other parts from reference TRBV15 and TRBJ2-5): DAMVIQNPRYQVTQFGKPVTLSCSQTLNHNVMYWYQQKSSQAPKLLFHYYDKDFNNEADTPDNFQSRRPNTSFCFLDIRSPGLGDTAMYLCATNSGGGETQYFGPGTRLLVL.

The V gene is TRBV12-3 or TRBV12-4, the J gene TRBJ2-2; 8 nucleotides agree with TRBD2. This CDR3 has 15 residues. Trimming at V came to 6 bases and at J to 0 bases, leaving 3 bases not matched to a gene. CDR3 in DNA: TGTGCCAGCAGGGTAGCGGGAACGAACACCGGGGAGCTGTTTTTT. Encoded protein: CASRVAGTNTGELFF.

This clonotype was recorded a few times. This chain joins TRBV20-1 and TRBJ1-1; D call uncertain. Germline V gene sequence: CDR1 DFQATT, CDR2 SNEGSKA (reference sequence). This CDR3 is built from 15 residues. Trimming took off 1 base at V and 6 bases at J, with 18 bases between the two ends. This CDR3 reads CSARGGRSRRAEAFF. The CDR3 nucleotides are TGCAGTGCTAGAGGTGGCCGCAGTCGGCGGGCTGAAGCTTTCTTT.

The genes are TRBV3-1 and TRBJ2-5; D possibly corresponds to TRBD2 (5 bases). V was cut by 4 bases and J by 2 bases, with 14 bases left in between. The CDR3 sequence is 15 residues long. Per the germline V gene, CDR1 is LGHDT and CDR2 is YNNKEL (reference sequence). The CDR3 DNA sequence: TGTGCCAGCAGCCGTGCCGGGAACCGACAAGAGACCCAGTACTTC. Residues: CASSRAGNRQETQYF.

This clonotype was recorded once. This chain joins TRBV7-9 and TRBJ2-3; 7 bases match TRBD2. V dropped 1 base and J dropped 4; count of bases not matched to a gene: 8. This CDR3 region has 16 residues. Germline loops: CDR1 SEHNR, CDR2 FQNEAQ (reference sequence). CDR3 protein: CASSLGLASGSDTQYF. The CDR3 region has the DNA TGTGCCAGCAGCTTAGGGTTGGCTAGCGGATCAGATACGCAGTATTTT. The full variable domain, completed using reference TRBV7-9 and TRBJ2-3, is DTGVSQNPRHKITKRGQNVTFRCDPISEHNRLYWYRQTLGQGPEFLTYFQNEAQLEKSRLLSDRFSAERPKGSFSTLEIQRTEQGDSAMYLCASSLGLASGSDTQYFGPGTRLTVL.

The rearrangement uses TRBV20-1 and TRBJ1-1, with a possible D match to TRBD1 (5 bases). The CDR3 covers 14 residues. Trimming removed 1 base at V and 0 bases at J, with 9 bases between. Per the germline V gene, CDR1 is DFQATT and CDR2 is SNEGSKA (reference sequence). Here the CDR3 DNA reads TGCAGTGCTAGAGGACAGCCCATGAACACTGAAGCTTTCTTT. This codes for CSARGQPMNTEAFF.

This clonotype was seen more than once but under ten times. The V gene is TRBV5-6, the J gene TRBJ2-7, with D tentatively TRBD1 (5 bases). The CDR3 sequence is 15 residues long. V shed 2 bases and J shed 2 bases, with 14 bases lying between them. CDR1 SGHDT and CDR2 YYEEEE come from the germline V gene. The CDR3, as DNA: TGTGCCAGCAGCTTCACGTCGTTGGACACCTACGAGCAGTACTTC. Protein: CASSFTSLDTYEQYF.

This clonotype was observed a handful of times. This sequence joins TRBV27 and TRBJ2-1; D gene ambiguous. This CDR3 has 13 amino acids. Germline lookup yields CDR1 MNHEY and CDR2 SMNVEV (reference sequence). Trimming left V 0 bases short and J 12 bases short, with 12 bases between. The CDR3 sequence is CASSLSRDLGQFF. In DNA form, the CDR3 reads TGTGCCAGCAGTTTATCGCGTGATTTAGGGCAGTTCTTC.

This clonotype showed up just a few times. The gene calls are TRBV20-1 and TRBJ2-1; 8 bases agree with TRBD2. Unmatched junction bases numbered 5, after V lost 4 bases and J lost 0 bases. CDR1 is DFQATT and CDR2 is SNEGSKA in the germline V gene (reference sequence). The CDR3 consists of 15 residues. This CDR3 reads CSAKTGTSSYNEQFF. In nucleotides, the CDR3 is TGCAGTGCTAAAACCGGGACTAGCTCCTACAATGAGCAGTTCTTC.

This clonotype was observed many times. This sequence joins TRBV25-1 and TRBJ2-3, with D maybe TRBD1 (5 bases). Germline lookup yields CDR1 MGHDK and CDR2 SYGVNS. Trimming took 1 base from V and 6 from J, leaving 11 bases between them. The CDR3 contains 14 residues. The CDR3 loop reads CASSESGKGDTQYF. Here the CDR3 DNA reads TGTGCCAGCAGTGAATCAGGGAAGGGGGATACGCAGTATTTT.

A few counts support this clonotype. The genes are TRBV6-5 and TRBJ1-2; 10 nucleotides agree with TRBD1. The V and J ends lost 5 bases and 4 bases, in that order; junction bases with no gene match: 4. This CDR3 is 14 amino acids long. Germline CDR1 MNHEY, CDR2 SVGAGI. The CDR3 region has the DNA TGTGCCAGCAGTCGGCGACAGGGGGCCTATGGCTACACCTTC. This encodes CASSRRQGAYGYTF.

This clonotype showed up just a few times. V is TRBV28 and J is TRBJ2-2; D is perhaps TRBD2 (5 bases). The CDR3 extends over 15 amino acids. V lost 2 bases and J lost 2, with 9 bases in between. Germline CDR1 is MDHEN and CDR2 is SYDVKM. CDR3 in DNA: TGTGCCAGCAGTTTAGAGGGCTATAACACCGGGGAGCTGTTTTTT. Its protein is CASSLEGYNTGELFF. Using reference TRBV28 and TRBJ2-2 for the parts outside the CDR3, the full variable domain is DVKVTQSSRYLVKRTGEKVFLECVQDMDHENMFWYRQDPGLGLRLIYFSYDVKMKEKGDIPEGYSVSREKKERFSLILESASTNQTSMYLCASSLEGYNTGELFFGEGSRLTVL.

At least ten counts were recorded for this clonotype. The chain employs TRBV29-1 and TRBJ2-1; 7 nucleotides align to TRBD1. The germline V gene encodes CDR1 SQVTM and CDR2 ANQGSEA. The junction had 3 bases not matched to a gene; V was cut back by 4 bases and J by 0 bases. This CDR3 is 14 amino acids long. The CDR3 nucleotides read TGCAGCGTTGCGGGACAGTCCTCCTACAATGAGCAGTTCTTC. The encoded protein is CSVAGQSSYNEQFF.

J is TRBJ2-5 and V is TRBV25-1; TRBD2 aligns across 11 bases. The J call is uncertain, as TRBJ2-7 better fits the DNA end. This CDR3 is built from 16 residues. The V gene's germline CDR1 is MGHDK and CDR2 SYGVNS. Here the CDR3 reads CASSEKGRLAGHEQYF. The CDR3 region has the DNA TGTGCCAGCAGTGAAAAAGGGAGACTAGCGGGACACGAGCAGTACTTC.

The sample holds a few counts of this clonotype. The chain links TRBV5-1 to TRBJ2-1; TRBD2 is a possible D gene (5 bases). The CDR3 covers 13 residues. The germline V gene encodes CDR1 SGHRS and CDR2 YFSETQ. Trimming took 1 base from V and 7 from J, leaving 9 bases between them. CDR3 bases: TGCGCCAGCAGCTTGTCGGAGGCAAATGAGCAGTTCTTC. As protein: CASSLSEANEQFF.

This clonotype came up a few times. The chain links TRBV18 to TRBJ2-5; 12 nucleotides line up with TRBD1. In germline, CDR1 is KGHSH, CDR2 LQKENI. The length of the CDR3 is 16 residues. Trimming cost V 2 bases and J 5 bases; bases outside gene matches: 6. The DNA for the CDR3 is TGTGCCAGCTCACCAGTCCGGGACAGGGGGCGTGAGACCCAGTACTTC. This encodes CASSPVRDRGRETQYF. Filled out from reference TRBV18 and TRBJ2-5, the complete variable domain reads NAGVMQNPRHLVRRRGQEARLRCSPMKGHSHVYWYRQLPEEGLKFMVYLQKENIIDESGMPKERFSAEFPKEGPSILRIQQVVRGDSAAYFCASSPVRDRGRETQYFGPGTRLLVL.

This chain connects TRBV9 to TRBJ2-7, with D perhaps assigned TRBD1 or TRBD2 (5 bases each). The V gene's germline CDR1 is SGDLS and CDR2 YYNGEE. V was trimmed by 5 bases and J by 0 bases, leaving 21 bases between them. The CDR3 is 17 residues long. CDR3 DNA: TGTGCCAGCAGTCCCGGGGCCTTCTCCTCCTCCTCCTACGAGCAGTACTTC. Translating it yields CASSPGAFSSSSYEQYF.

The chain carries TRBV28 and TRBJ1-1, with a weak D call TRBD1 (5 bases). This CDR3 region has 11 residues. Trimming removed 11 bases from V and 3 bases from J, with 10 bases in between. CDR1 and CDR2 (germline): MDHEN, SYDVKM. This CDR3 reads CALRGDTEAFF. As DNA, the CDR3 is TGTGCCCTCCGGGGGGACACTGAAGCTTTCTTT. The whole variable domain, remainder taken from reference TRBV28 and TRBJ1-1, is DVKVTQSSRYLVKRTGEKVFLECVQDMDHENMFWYRQDPGLGLRLIYFSYDVKMKEKGDIPEGYSVSREKKERFSLILESASTNQTSMYLCALRGDTEAFFGQGTRLTVV.

This sequence joins TRBV5-5 and TRBJ2-3; 9 nucleotides line up with TRBD2. The germline V gene encodes CDR1 SGHKS and CDR2 YYEKEE (reference sequence). Trimming removed 0 bases from V and 4 bases from J; junction bases left unmatched: 6. CDR3 length: 16 amino acids. The DNA for the CDR3 is TGTGCCAGCAGCTTGGGGCGGGGGGGCCAGGCAGATACGCAGTATTTT. The encoded protein is CASSLGRGGQADTQYF.

The CDR3 coding sequence is TGTGCCAGCAGTTTAGGTGGGACAGGGACCTATGGCTACACCTTC. Translation: CASSLGGTGTYGYTF. This chain links TRBV28 with TRBJ1-2, with 9 positions matching TRBD1. The CDR3 is 15 residues long. Unmatched junction bases numbered 5, after V lost 2 bases and J lost 4 bases. CDR1 and CDR2 (germline): MDHEN, SYDVKM.

This clonotype was found a few times. The chain employs TRBV20-1 and TRBJ1-6, with 12 bases identical to TRBD1. J gave up 0 bases and V 6 bases, and 3 bases lay outside the gene matches. CDR1 is DFQATT, CDR2 SNEGSKA, per germline (reference sequence). CDR3 length: 16 residues. CDR3 coding DNA: TGCAGTGCGGGACAGGGGGCGAGCTCCTATAATTCACCCCTCCACTTT. It codes for CSAGQGASSYNSPLHF.

The chain uses TRBV4-2 and TRBJ2-1; 7 nucleotides agree with TRBD2. This CDR3 comprises 16 residues. Germline loops: CDR1 LGHNA, CDR2 YNFKEQ. V shed 0 bases and J 3 bases; nucleotides not matched to a gene: 5. CDR3 region: CASSQDGRGVYNEQFF. CDR3 DNA: TGTGCCAGCAGCCAAGATGGCCGGGGGGTCTACAATGAGCAGTTCTTC.

The chain recombines TRBV27 with TRBJ1-5; 9 positions agree with TRBD1. V lost 8 bases, J lost 5 bases, and 7 bases stayed unmatched. The CDR3 is made up of 14 amino acids. Per the germline V gene, CDR1 is MNHEY and CDR2 is SMNVEV (reference sequence). The CDR3 nucleotides are TGTGCCAGCGCCCTGGGACAGGGATATCAGCCCCAGCATTTT. Translation: CASALGQGYQPQHF.